Shown below are 21 T cell receptor beta chains from a single sample sequenced in a study of shared T cell receptors in the human thymus. Clones were read by immunoSEQ multiplex PCR, and TCRdb kept only the in-frame ones, dropping some. The table has some 760,000 clones, approximately 83% seen once. The same sample was also used in a study of human thymus T cells.

The sample comprised thymocytes. These receptors came from a girl less than two years old with a congenital heart defect.

The chain has TRBV4-1 and TRBJ1-2; 11 bases agree with TRBD1. V lost 0 bases to trimming and J lost 5 bases; unmatched junction nucleotides: 11. Germline V gives CDR1 MGHRA, CDR2 YSYEKL. The CDR3 covers 18 residues. The CDR3 spells CASSQDWDLGQGEYGYTF. CDR3 nucleotide sequence: TGCGCCAGCAGCCAAGATTGGGATTTGGGACAGGGGGAATATGGCTACACCTTC.

The chain combines TRBV6-4 with TRBJ1-2; the D is unclear. The length of the CDR3 is 12 residues. Germline V gives CDR1 MRHNA, CDR2 SNTAGT. V lost 6 bases, J lost 4 bases, and 9 bases lay in between. The CDR3 region is CASRMEIYGYTF. In nucleotides, the CDR3 is TGTGCCAGCAGAATGGAGATCTATGGCTACACCTTC.

This chain uses TRBV13 with TRBJ2-7; a possible D gene is TRBD1 (5 bases). The CDR3 extends over 17 amino acids. In germline, CDR1 is PRHDT, CDR2 FYEKMQ (reference sequence). Trimming shortened V by 4 bases and J by 2 bases, and 21 bases separated the two germline ends. CDR3 region: CASSSKSGWIRPYEQYF. The DNA of the CDR3 is TGTGCCAGCAGCTCAAAATCAGGGTGGATAAGGCCCTACGAGCAGTACTTC. Together with reference TRBV13 and TRBJ2-7, the CDR3 gives the full variable domain: AAGVIQSPRHLIKEKRETATLKCYPIPRHDTVYWYQQGPGQDPQFLISFYEKMQSDKGSIPDRFSAQQFSDYHSELNMSSLELGDSALYFCASSSKSGWIRPYEQYFGPGTRLTVT.

This chain connects TRBV19 to TRBJ2-3; D is ambiguous. V lost 4 bases to trimming and J lost 8 bases, with 10 bases between them. The CDR3 is made up of 12 amino acids. CDR1 is LNHDA, CDR2 SQIVND, per germline (reference sequence). The DNA of the CDR3 is TGTGCCAGTAGTACATGGCCGGGTACGCAGTATTTT. It is translated as CASSTWPGTQYF.

The chain combines TRBV5-1 with TRBJ1-6; D call uncertain. CDR3 length: 14 amino acids. V was clipped by 3 bases and J by 11 bases, with 15 bases between them. Germline values: CDR1 SGHRS, CDR2 YFSETQ. CDR3 nucleotides: TGCGCCAGCAGCTCGGGGAACGGTGGGCCACCCCTCCACTTT. Amino acid sequence: CASSSGNGGPPLHF. Supplemented by reference TRBV5-1 and TRBJ1-6, the full variable domain reads KAGVTQTPRYLIKTRGQQVTLSCSPISGHRSVSWYQQTPGQGLQFLFEYFSETQRNKGNFPGRFSGRQFSNSRSEMNVSTLELGDSALYLCASSSGNGGPPLHFGNGTRLTVT.

The chain uses TRBV7-6 and TRBJ2-7; 9 nucleotides agree with TRBD1. The CDR3 is 14 amino acids. J lost 2 bases, V lost 3 bases, and 2 bases had no gene match. Germline CDR1 reads SGHVS; CDR2 reads FNYEAQ. The CDR3 DNA reads as TGTGCCAGCAGCTTTGGGGACAGGGCCTACGAGCAGTACTTC. Residues: CASSFGDRAYEQYF. Full variable domain (remainder filled in from reference TRBV7-6 and TRBJ2-7): GAGVSQSPRYKVTKRGQDVALRCDPISGHVSLYWYRQALGQGPEFLTYFNYEAQQDKSGLPNDRFSAERPEGSISTLTIQRTEQRDSAMYRCASSFGDRAYEQYFGPGTRLTVT.

The chain is built from TRBV5-5 and TRBJ2-7; TRBD1 might be the D (6 bases). Germline V gene data show CDR1 as SGHKS and CDR2 as YYEKEE (reference sequence). Trimming removed 6 bases from V and 4 bases from J, with 14 bases in between. CDR3 length: 13 residues. CDR3 sequence (DNA): TGTGCCAGCATGGGCAGGGGTCCATACGAGCAGTACTTC. Protein product: CASMGRGPYEQYF.

CDR3 in amino acids: CASSQPRTGENTGELFF. CDR3 nucleotide sequence: TGCGCCAGCAGCCAACCCCGGACAGGGGAAAACACCGGGGAGCTGTTTTTT. The chain uses TRBV4-1 and TRBJ2-2, with 9 bases identical to TRBD1. With 2 bases clipped from V and 2 bases from J, the junction kept 6 bases outside the gene matches. The V gene's germline CDR1 is MGHRA and CDR2 YSYEKL. CDR3 length: 17 residues.

J is TRBJ1-6 and V is TRBV28; maybe TRBD1 (5 bases). CDR3 length: 15 amino acids. Germline assignment: CDR1 MDHEN and CDR2 SYDVKM. V dropped 1 base and J dropped 8 bases, with 12 bases sitting between them. CDR3 sequence: CASSLLSDRYSPLHF. For the CDR3, the DNA is TGTGCCAGCAGTTTATTAAGCGACAGATATTCACCCCTCCACTTT.

This chain connects TRBV6-1 to TRBJ1-1; D might be TRBD1 (6 bases). V was cut by 5 bases and J by 4 bases, with 11 bases left in between. This CDR3 has 13 residues. CDR1 and CDR2 from the germline V gene are MNHNS and SASEGT. In nucleotides, the CDR3 is TGTGCCAGCAGTAGGGGGGGATTCACTGAAGCTTTCTTT. Translated, it gives CASSRGGFTEAFF.

The genes are TRBV11-2 and TRBJ2-1; TRBD2 matches 11 bases. CDR1 SGHAT and CDR2 FQNNGV come from the germline V gene. The V segment lost 5 bases and the J segment 1 base; nucleotides outside the gene matches: 7. This CDR3 contains 17 residues. The CDR3 DNA reads TGTGCCAGCAGCCCCTGTCTAGCGGGGGGTTCCTACAATGAGCAGTTCTTC. The encoded protein is CASSPCLAGGSYNEQFF.

The chain recombines TRBV5-1 with TRBJ2-7; TRBD1 matches at 7 bases. CDR1 and CDR2 (germline): SGHRS, YFSETQ. V was clipped by 4 bases and J by 0 bases; unmatched bases: 4. This CDR3 region has 14 residues. The CDR3 DNA reads as TGCGCCAGCAGCGCCGGGACAGCCTCCTACGAGCAGTACTTC. Translating it yields CASSAGTASYEQYF.

V is TRBV15 and J is TRBJ2-7, with 12 bases matching TRBD2. The CDR3 covers 20 residues. Germline V gives CDR1 LNHNV, CDR2 YYDKDF (reference sequence). With V trimmed by 4 bases and J by 2 bases, 18 bases remained unmatched. The CDR3 bases are TGTGCCACCAGCACCCCAGAGGTACCTCTAGCGGGGGGGCCGGCCTACGAGCAGTACTTC. Translated: CATSTPEVPLAGGPAYEQYF.

This chain joins TRBV6-5 and TRBJ2-7; TRBD2 is a possible D gene (5 bases). Trimming stripped 0 bases from V and 2 bases from J, with 11 bases between. There are 15 residues in the CDR3. Germline V gene data show CDR1 as MNHEY and CDR2 as SVGAGI. The CDR3 coding sequence is TGTGCCAGCAGTTACTCGAGAGGACTTACCTACGAGCAGTACTTC. As protein: CASSYSRGLTYEQYF.

The chain couples TRBV28 to TRBJ1-6, with 8 bases fitting TRBD1. In germline, CDR1 is MDHEN, CDR2 SYDVKM. This CDR3 is built from 17 residues. V shed 7 bases and J 9 bases; nucleotides not matched to a gene: 17. The CDR3 DNA reads as TGTGCCAGCAACCCTCAACGGCCGGGACAGGCGATTTCACCCCTCCACTTT. Translation: CASNPQRPGQAISPLHF. The whole variable domain, filled in from reference TRBV28 and TRBJ1-6, reads DVKVTQSSRYLVKRTGEKVFLECVQDMDHENMFWYRQDPGLGLRLIYFSYDVKMKEKGDIPEGYSVSREKKERFSLILESASTNQTSMYLCASNPQRPGQAISPLHFGNGTRLTVT.

This rearrangement joins TRBV29-1 to TRBJ2-5, with 12 bases matching TRBD2. Looked up from germline, CDR1 is SQVTM and CDR2 is ANQGSEA. J gave up 0 bases and V 3 bases, and 5 bases lay outside the gene matches. The CDR3 spans 16 residues. CDR3 sequence reads: CSVEGLAGGYQETQYF. DNA of the CDR3: TGCAGCGTTGAGGGTCTAGCGGGGGGGTACCAAGAGACCCAGTACTTC.

About this clone itself: The same CDR3 also results from other DNA sequences found in this sample. The rearrangement links TRBV28 to TRBJ1-5; D is unclear. CDR1 is MDHEN, CDR2 SYDVKM, per germline. V lost 6 bases and J lost 4, with 7 bases in between. The CDR3 totals 12 residues. The CDR3 DNA follows: TGTGCCAGCAGAACCGGGAATCAGCCCCAGCATTTT. It codes for CASRTGNQPQHF.

The chain links TRBV27 to TRBJ2-3; D gene uncertain. V was pared by 5 bases and J by 6 bases, with 12 bases between. CDR1 and CDR2 (germline): MNHEY, SMNVEV (reference sequence). The CDR3 length is 13 residues. The CDR3 loop reads CASSTPDGDTQYF. The CDR3 nucleotides are TGTGCCAGCAGTACGCCCGACGGGGATACGCAGTATTTT.

This clone was counted between two and nine times. This chain connects TRBV6-8 to TRBJ1-1; the D is unclear. The CDR3 runs 14 residues. V lost 10 bases and J lost 3, with 18 bases in between. From germline, CDR1 is MNHGY and CDR2 SAAAGT. CDR3 nucleotides: TGTGCCACCCCACCCGGAGGGCCCTACACTGAAGCTTTCTTT. Protein product: CATPPGGPYTEAFF.

This clone was recorded only once. The gene calls are TRBV28 and TRBJ2-1; 9 bases are shared with TRBD2. This CDR3 has 17 residues. Germline loops: CDR1 MDHEN, CDR2 SYDVKM. V dropped 3 bases and J dropped 5; count of bases not matched to a gene: 11. CDR3 nucleotides: TGTGCCAGCAGTTTGCATGCTCGCGGGGGGGAACACAATGAGCAGTTCTTC. It yields the protein CASSLHARGGEHNEQFF.

This chain uses TRBV5-1 with TRBJ1-4; D remains ambiguous. CDR3 length equals 17 residues. Trimming stripped 6 bases from V and 7 bases from J, with 25 bases between. Per the germline V gene, CDR1 is SGHRS and CDR2 is YFSETQ. The chain's CDR3 is CASKPFTPTGSGEKLFF. The CDR3 DNA reads as TGCGCCAGCAAACCATTTACCCCGACGGGGTCAGGTGAAAAACTGTTTTTT. Together with reference TRBV5-1 and TRBJ1-4, the CDR3 gives the full variable domain: KAGVTQTPRYLIKTRGQQVTLSCSPISGHRSVSWYQQTPGQGLQFLFEYFSETQRNKGNFPGRFSGRQFSNSRSEMNVSTLELGDSALYLCASKPFTPTGSGEKLFFGSGTQLSVL.